This T cell receptor beta chain emerged from a study of patients and donors after allogeneic stem cell transplantation. TCRdb redid the calling of the RT-PCR reads with MiXCR, one entry per CDR3 protein. Among roughly 200,000 distinct CDR3 sequences listed, over 30% were seen once. Germline CDR1 SGHRS, CDR2 YFSETQ. V shed 4 bases and J 8 bases; nucleotides not matched to a gene: 7. CDR3 length equals 13 residues. The sequence was collected from a human donor who was either an allogeneic HSCT recipient or a stem cell or donor lymphocyte infusion donor (not recorded which). It is not recorded whose cells these are; they may come from a transplant donor. J is TRBJ1-2 and V is TRBV5-1, with 8 bases matching TRBD1. The sample was blood, either unsorted or a sorted T cell fraction (not recorded which). The CDR3 region has the DNA TGCGCCAGCAGCCAAACAGGGACAGGAGGCTACACCTTC. It encodes CASSQTGTGGYTF.